Reported below is one T cell receptor (beta chain). The data belong to a study of control samples from healthy donors and cancer patients. This table comes from immunoSEQ multiplex PCR, and its TCRdb copy is limited to in-frame clones, with some not included. The sample gives around 170,000 clones, 80% to 95% of which show up once; roughly 0.64% is in the top ten. The specimen sequenced was blood. The receptor comes from a woman aged 30 to 39 in good health.

The CDR3 coding sequence is TGTGCCAGCACCCCGTTGGGTTACAATGAGCAGTTCTTC. As protein: CASTPLGYNEQFF. This sequence joins TRBV5-6 and TRBJ2-1, with no clear D. The CDR3 contains 13 residues. The V gene's germline CDR1 is SGHDT and CDR2 YYEEEE. The V gene lost 6 bases and the J gene lost 4 bases, with 11 bases spanning the gap.